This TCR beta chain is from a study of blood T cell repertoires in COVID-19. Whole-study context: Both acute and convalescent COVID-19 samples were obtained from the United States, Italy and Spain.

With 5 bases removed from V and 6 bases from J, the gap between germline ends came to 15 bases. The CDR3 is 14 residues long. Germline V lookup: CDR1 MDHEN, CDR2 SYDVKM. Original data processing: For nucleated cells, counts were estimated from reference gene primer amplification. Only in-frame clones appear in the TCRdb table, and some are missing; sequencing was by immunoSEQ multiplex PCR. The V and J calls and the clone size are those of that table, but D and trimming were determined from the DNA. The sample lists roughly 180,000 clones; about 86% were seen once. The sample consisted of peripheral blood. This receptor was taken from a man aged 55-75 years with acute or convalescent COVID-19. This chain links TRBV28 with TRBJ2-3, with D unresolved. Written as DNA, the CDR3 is TGTGCCAGCAGTCCCCAGAGTGGAGTGGATACGCAGTATTTT. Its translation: CASSPQSGVDTQYF.